A single sample gave rise to the 18 T cell receptor beta chains below, sequenced in a study of blood T cells in healthy people across ages (dated by TCRdb to between 2014 and 2017). Library preparation employed 5' RACE. The instrument given in TCRdb is Illumina HiSeq 2500. A second PCR of about 6 to 12 cycles was run with a J-beta primer mix and a sample-barcoded 5' primer. TCRdb cleaned the public reads at Q25 with fastp, built clones with MiXCR and kept in-frame beta chains. Duplicate CDR3 protein sequences are folded into a single record with the most common DNA and genes. The sample profile shows around 1,100,000 distinct CDR3 sequences; roughly two fifths of them were found once. About an eighth of the sample is in the top ten clones. Source material: blood. These receptors came from a man younger than 35 in good health.

The chain has TRBV3-1 and TRBJ2-1; D is possibly TRBD1 (7 bases). Germline loops: CDR1 LGHDT, CDR2 YNNKEL (reference sequence). The CDR3 covers 17 residues. The V and J ends lost 1 base and 10 bases respectively, with 23 bases between them. The CDR3 DNA reads TGTGCCAGCAGCCAAGTATGGGCGTCAGGGGGGACCTACGAGCAGTTCTTC. Translating it yields CASSQVWASGGTYEQFF.

There are a few counts of this clonotype. For the CDR3, the DNA is TGTGCCAGCAGCCCGGGGACAGGGGACAGTGGCTACACCTTC. It specifies CASSPGTGDSGYTF. The chain combines TRBV7-9 with TRBJ1-2; 10 positions match TRBD1. CDR3 length equals 14 residues. Germline V CDR1 and CDR2: SEHNR, FQNEAQ (reference sequence). After removal of 5 bases from V and 7 bases from J, the junction contained 7 bases not matched to a gene.

This clonotype was counted between two and nine times. The genes are TRBV5-4 and TRBJ2-7, with a tentative D call TRBD1 (5 bases). Deletions cut 3 bases from V and 3 bases from J, with 13 bases between. The CDR3 contains 14 residues. Germline loops: CDR1 SGHNT, CDR2 YYREEE (reference sequence). The CDR3 region is CASSSNKGVYEQYF. CDR3 coding DNA: TGTGCCAGCAGCTCAAATAAAGGGGTCTACGAGCAGTACTTC.

V gene TRBV2 combines with J gene TRBJ2-1, with 8 bases fitting TRBD2. The trim removed 7 bases at V and 1 base at J, leaving 9 bases unmatched. The CDR3 runs to 16 residues. Germline V gene sequence: CDR1 SNHLY, CDR2 FYNNEI. This CDR3 is CASTRKRGGSYNEQFF. CDR3 bases: TGTGCCAGCACTAGAAAACGGGGGGGGTCCTACAATGAGCAGTTCTTC.

The chain employs TRBV20-1 and TRBJ1-2, with 12 bases that match TRBD1. The CDR3 loop spans 16 amino acids. CDR1 DFQATT and CDR2 SNEGSKA come from the germline V gene (reference sequence). V lost 2 bases, J lost 4 bases, and 8 bases stayed unmatched. CDR3 amino acids: CSARSPGQGAIYGYTF. The CDR3 DNA sequence: TGCAGTGCTAGATCACCGGGACAGGGGGCGATCTATGGCTACACCTTC.

V and J are TRBV29-1 and TRBJ2-7, with D perhaps matching TRBD1 (6 bases). V lost 6 bases to trimming and J lost 4 bases, with 19 bases between them. The CDR3 loop spans 14 amino acids. Germline V CDR1 and CDR2: SQVTM, ANQGSEA. The CDR3 loop is CSVAEETGCYEQYF. The CDR3 bases are TGCAGCGTCGCCGAAGAGACAGGCTGTTACGAGCAGTACTTC.

Many counts were recorded for this clonotype. This chain connects TRBV4-3 to TRBJ2-2; possibly TRBD2 for D (5 bases). This CDR3 is 17 amino acids long. V was shortened by 1 base and J by 2 bases, with 14 bases between the two germline ends. Per the germline V gene, CDR1 is LGHNA and CDR2 is YSLEER. The CDR3, as DNA: TGCGCCAGCAGCCAAGTTATCAAGGACTTCAACACCGGGGAGCTGTTTTTT. This codes for CASSQVIKDFNTGELFF.

The rearrangement uses TRBV13 and TRBJ1-4; D not certain. CDR1 PRHDT and CDR2 FYEKMQ come from the germline V gene (reference sequence). V lost 5 bases, J lost 0 bases, and 10 bases lay in between. The CDR3 runs to 15 residues. This chain's CDR3 is CASSPGRTTNEKLFF. In DNA form, the CDR3 reads TGTGCCAGCAGCCCCGGACGGACAACTAATGAAAAACTGTTTTTT.

V is TRBV12-3 or TRBV12-4 and J is TRBJ1-2, with unresolved D. The CDR3 covers 11 residues. V lost 2 bases and J 9 bases, leaving 7 bases between the germline ends. Written as DNA, the CDR3 is TGTGCCAGCAGTTTAAAGCGGCGCTACACCTTC. It encodes CASSLKRRYTF.

This chain joins TRBV5-1 and TRBJ1-2, with no clear D. This CDR3 is 13 amino acids long. Germline values: CDR1 SGHRS, CDR2 YFSETQ. The ends were cut back, 8 bases at V and 2 bases at J, with 13 bases in the middle. CDR3 residues: CASHIQTNYGYTF. CDR3 DNA: TGCGCCAGTCATATACAGACGAACTATGGCTACACCTTC.

This clonotype was seen ten or more times. The chain links TRBV29-1 to TRBJ2-3; 14 bases map to TRBD2. This CDR3 comprises 16 residues. Trimming at V came to 7 bases and at J to 0 bases, leaving 6 bases not matched to a gene. Germline lookup yields CDR1 SQVTM and CDR2 ANQGSEA. The CDR3 coding sequence is TGCAGCGCTAGGACTAGCGGGGGGAAGAGCACAGATACGCAGTATTTT. It codes for CSARTSGGKSTDTQYF.

This chain links TRBV4-1 with TRBJ1-2; D may be TRBD1 (6 bases). Deletions cut 6 bases from V and 2 bases from J, with 16 bases between. The CDR3 has 15 amino acids. Germline CDR1 reads MGHRA; CDR2 reads YSYEKL. DNA for the CDR3: TGCGCCAGCAGACCGAACAGGGATCGAAACTATGGCTACACCTTC. Its protein product is CASRPNRDRNYGYTF.

This clonotype was seen more than once but under ten times. This chain links TRBV7-2 with TRBJ1-2; a possible D gene is TRBD1 (6 bases). CDR1 is SGHTA, CDR2 FQGNSA, per germline. The CDR3 runs 13 residues. V was clipped by 3 bases and J by 6 bases, with 11 bases between them. The CDR3, as DNA: TGTGCCAGCAGCTTGGCGGACAGCCATGGCTACACCTTC. This codes for CASSLADSHGYTF.

J is TRBJ2-1 and V is TRBV5-4, with D perhaps matching TRBD1 or TRBD2 (6 bases each). V was cut by 0 bases and J by 9 bases, with 16 bases left in between. The CDR3 is made up of 15 amino acids. CDR1 and CDR2 from the germline V gene are SGHNT and YYREEE (reference sequence). The CDR3 DNA is TGTGCCAGCAGCTTGGGGAAGGGGGGTGAGAGTGAGCAGTTCTTC. Its translation: CASSLGKGGESEQFF.

This rearrangement joins TRBV2 to TRBJ2-1; TRBD1 aligns across 7 bases. CDR3 length: 14 residues. The V gene end was trimmed by 8 bases and the J gene end by 8 bases; junction bases not matched to a gene: 12. CDR1 is SNHLY and CDR2 is FYNNEI in the germline V gene. In nucleotides, the CDR3 is TGTGCCAGCGGCACACAGGGGATTAGGGATGAGCAGTTCTTC. This gives the protein CASGTQGIRDEQFF.

This clonotype was counted between two and nine times. The rearrangement joins TRBV9 to TRBJ1-6, with D unclear. This CDR3 spans 13 amino acids. V lost 0 bases, J lost 6 bases, and 4 bases lay in between. Germline-derived CDR1 and CDR2 are SGDLS and YYNGEE. CDR3 coding DNA: TGTGCCAGCAGCGTAGAAATTAATTCACCCCTCCACTTT. Its protein is CASSVEINSPLHF.

The V and J genes are TRBV12-3 or TRBV12-4 and TRBJ2-7; D may be TRBD2 (6 bases). The CDR3 loop spans 16 amino acids. With 2 bases removed from V and 0 bases from J, the gap between germline ends came to 14 bases. The CDR3 sequence is CASSLFRDFPSYEQYF. CDR3 coding DNA: TGTGCCAGCAGTTTATTCCGGGACTTCCCCTCCTACGAGCAGTACTTC.

V and J are TRBV10-3 and TRBJ2-5, with TRBD1 matching 7 bases. V lost 6 bases to trimming and J lost 11 bases; unmatched junction nucleotides: 12. The CDR3 is made up of 13 amino acids. CDR1 is ENHRY, CDR2 SYGVKD, per germline. The DNA of the CDR3 is TGTGCCATCAGCGGGGACGATCAGGGGGAGCAGTACTTC. This codes for CAISGDDQGEQYF.